The 17 T cell receptor beta chains below all came from one sample that was sequenced in a study of beta chain features in type 1 diabetes (dated by TCRdb to the late 2010s). The library was generated by the immunoSEQ multiplex PCR assay. All of the isolated RNA was reverse transcribed with the High Capacity cDNA Reverse Transcription Kit, so expressed TCRB transcripts were sequenced. This is the immuneACCESS table as TCRdb keeps it, with only in-frame sequences that have V and J called. A part of the clones is gone; compared with another copy, unresolved V genes explain less than half, and the rest is unexplained. In this sample the table shows about 150,000 clones, 10% of which occur a single time. The leading ten clones occupy 0.45% to 0.6% of the sample. Here is what the overall study found, with its caveats: Type 1 diabetes patients showed a moderate but significant shortening of TCRB CDR3 length in all four CD4+ subsets.

The antigens of these receptors remain unknown. Material: central memory CD4+ T cells from blood. These receptors came from a young man with type 1 diabetes.

This clone was seen a handful of times. The V and J genes are TRBV28 and TRBJ1-5, with TRBD1 identical over 8 bases. V shed 4 bases, J shed 8 bases, and the junction held 7 bases outside the gene matches. The CDR3 sequence is 14 residues long. Per the germline V gene, CDR1 is MDHEN and CDR2 is SYDVKM. The CDR3 is CASSSQQGGEPQHF. CDR3 sequence (DNA): TGTGCCAGCAGTTCACAACAGGGGGGGGAGCCCCAGCATTTT.

This clone was counted between two and nine times. The genes are TRBV6-6 and TRBJ2-7; D unresolved. The J call is doubtful: the DNA matches TRBJ2-5 better. The V gene's germline CDR1 is MNHNY and CDR2 SVGAGI (reference sequence). This CDR3 contains 15 residues. CDR3 in amino acids: CASSYSPGHGETQYF. CDR3 nucleotide sequence: TGTGCCAGCAGTTACTCCCCGGGCCACGGGGAGACCCAGTACTTC.

The chain uses TRBV7-9 and TRBJ1-4; D might be TRBD1 (5 bases). Germline V gene sequence: CDR1 SEHNR, CDR2 FQNEAQ (reference sequence). V shed 5 bases and J shed 8 bases, with 15 bases lying between them. The CDR3 covers 14 residues. CDR3 DNA sequence: TGTGCCAGCAGCCCGGAGAGGACAAGAGAAAAACTGTTTTTT. This encodes CASSPERTREKLFF. Based on the CDR3 plus reference TRBV7-9 and TRBJ1-4, the full variable domain is DTGVSQNPRHKITKRGQNVTFRCDPISEHNRLYWYRQTLGQGPEFLTYFQNEAQLEKSRLLSDRFSAERPKGSFSTLEIQRTEQGDSAMYLCASSPERTREKLFFGSGTQLSVL.

V is TRBV7-9 and J is TRBJ2-1; tentatively, D is TRBD2 (6 bases). Deletions cut 5 bases from V and 0 bases from J, with 17 bases between. In germline, CDR1 is SEHNR, CDR2 FQNEAQ (reference sequence). The CDR3 length is 17 residues. The CDR3 nucleotides read TGTGCCAGCAGCCCCTTGGGACTCCAGAGCTCCTACAATGAGCAGTTCTTC. Translating it yields CASSPLGLQSSYNEQFF.

This rearrangement joins TRBV29-1 to TRBJ2-7; 7 bases are shared with TRBD1. The CDR3 contains 14 residues. With V trimmed by 5 bases and J by 1 base, 8 bases remained unmatched. Germline CDR1 SQVTM, CDR2 ANQGSEA. CDR3 bases: TGCAGCGTTAAAGGACAGGACCTTTCCTACGAGCAGTACTTC. It specifies CSVKGQDLSYEQYF.

The chain carries TRBV7-3 and TRBJ2-1; no clear D. The CDR3 loop spans 13 amino acids. From germline, CDR1 is SGHTA and CDR2 FQGTGA. V lost 3 bases, J lost 4 bases, and 7 bases lay in between. In nucleotides, the CDR3 is TGTGCCAGCAGCTTCCGAGAGTACAATGAGCAGTTCTTC. Residues: CASSFREYNEQFF.

A few counts support this clone. This chain joins TRBV5-4 and TRBJ1-3; D perhaps matches TRBD1 (6 bases). The germline CDR1 and CDR2 sequences are SGHNT and YYREEE (reference sequence). The CDR3 has 16 amino acids. V lost 2 bases and J 4 bases, leaving 16 bases between the germline ends. The CDR3 sequence: CASSLSAQGTGNTIYF. The CDR3 DNA sequence: TGTGCCAGCAGCTTATCCGCACAGGGAACAGGAAACACCATATATTTT. Combining the CDR3 with reference TRBV5-4 and TRBJ1-3 gives the whole variable domain ETGVTQSPTHLIKTRGQQVTLRCSSQSGHNTVSWYQQALGQGPQFIFQYYREEENGRGNFPPRFSGLQFPNYSSELNVNALELDDSALYLCASSLSAQGTGNTIYFGEGSWLTVV.

This clone was counted only a few times. For the CDR3, the DNA is TGTGCCAGCAGCCCGAATTCGGACACTGAAGCTTTCTTT. Its translation is CASSPNSDTEAFF. The chain has TRBV7-2 and TRBJ1-1; D is uncertain. Germline lookup yields CDR1 SGHTA and CDR2 FQGNSA. The CDR3 totals 13 residues. The V end was cut by 5 bases, the J end by 3 bases, with 10 bases between.

J is TRBJ2-3 and V is TRBV10-3, with 8 bases lining up with TRBD2. CDR1 is ENHRY and CDR2 is SYGVKD in the germline V gene. The CDR3 extends over 14 amino acids. V lost 11 bases to trimming and J lost 4 bases; unmatched junction nucleotides: 11. The CDR3 spells CASRTSLGADTQYF. The CDR3 DNA reads TGTGCCTCAAGGACTAGCCTGGGCGCAGATACGCAGTATTTT.

The gene calls are TRBV19 and TRBJ1-5, with 10 bases lining up with TRBD1. Germline CDR1 LNHDA, CDR2 SQIVND (reference sequence). V shed 5 bases, J shed 2 bases, and the junction held 0 bases outside the gene matches. CDR3 size: 14 residues. The CDR3 coding sequence is TGTGCCAGTAGTGGGACAGGGGGCAATCAGCCCCAGCATTTT. This translates into CASSGTGGNQPQHF.

The gene calls are TRBV25-1 and TRBJ2-3, with 11 bases fitting TRBD2. V dropped 4 bases and J dropped 2; count of bases not matched to a gene: 5. This CDR3 is 16 amino acids long. Germline CDR1 and CDR2: MGHDK and SYGVNS. As DNA, the CDR3 is TGTGCCAGCAGTGGGGGACTAGCGGATTACACAGATACGCAGTATTTT. This translates into CASSGGLADYTDTQYF.

With regard to this clone: Other DNA sequences within the sample encode an identical CDR3. The chain recombines TRBV5-1 with TRBJ1-4; perhaps TRBD1 as D (6 bases). This CDR3 spans 14 amino acids. Germline CDR1 and CDR2: SGHRS and YFSETQ. Trimming shortened V by 2 bases and J by 5 bases, and 10 bases separated the two germline ends. The CDR3 is CASSLTGPNEKLFF. CDR3 in DNA: TGCGCCAGCAGCTTAACAGGGCCCAATGAAAAACTGTTTTTT.

The chain carries TRBV5-4 and TRBJ1-3; D call uncertain. The germline V gene has CDR1 SGHNT and CDR2 YYREEE (reference sequence). Trimming pared 7 bases from V and 2 bases from J, leaving 10 bases between. The CDR3 is 13 amino acids. The CDR3 coding sequence is TGTGCCAGCGGCAGCGGGCCTGGAAACACCATATATTTT. This gives the protein CASGSGPGNTIYF.

This clone was seen more than once but under ten times. The chain combines TRBV4-1 with TRBJ2-5; D ambiguous. Germline V gene sequence: CDR1 MGHRA, CDR2 YSYEKL. This CDR3 region has 14 residues. V lost 4 bases to trimming and J lost 2 bases, with 11 bases between them. The CDR3 loop reads CASSPQAAQETQYF. For the CDR3, the DNA is TGCGCCAGCAGCCCTCAGGCAGCTCAAGAGACCCAGTACTTC.

The chain joins TRBV27 to TRBJ1-2; 7 positions match TRBD1. Germline CDR1 is MNHEY and CDR2 is SMNVEV (reference sequence). V lost 5 bases, J lost 5 bases, and 8 bases stayed unmatched. CDR3 size: 14 residues. The CDR3 spells CASSLSTGIYGYTF. The DNA for the CDR3 is TGTGCCAGCAGTCTTTCGACAGGGATATATGGCTACACCTTC.

This clone has a handful of counts. The chain carries TRBV5-4 and TRBJ1-3; 8 nucleotides match TRBD1. Germline loops: CDR1 SGHNT, CDR2 YYREEE (reference sequence). CDR3 length: 15 amino acids. V lost 5 bases and J lost 4; bases outside the gene matches: 8. CDR3 loop: CASSLGQGVGNTIYF. The DNA of the CDR3 is TGTGCCAGCAGTCTTGGACAGGGAGTCGGAAACACCATATATTTT.

This clone has a handful of counts. The chain has TRBV2 and TRBJ2-6; D gene unclear. Germline CDR1 and CDR2: SNHLY and FYNNEI. V dropped 6 bases and J dropped 0 bases, with 9 bases sitting between them. This CDR3 is built from 15 residues. In nucleotides, the CDR3 is TGTGCCAGCAGCCTATATAGCTCTGGGGCCAACGTCCTGACTTTC. It yields the protein CASSLYSSGANVLTF.